The 25 T cell receptor beta chains reported below all come from one sample, sequenced in a study of Ad26.COV2.S vaccination and SARS-CoV-2 variants. Sequencing used immunoSEQ multiplex PCR; TCRdb keeps in-frame clones, though not all of them. The table records around 450,000 clones, roughly 90% of them present only once. The treatment was: some 20 received Ad26.COV2.S at low or high dose, single or two shots; 5 received placebo; per-sample allocation not given. Following the first vaccine or placebo injection, samples were taken on day 63. The sequences come from peripheral blood, collected in a trial of Ad26.COV2.S vaccine versus placebo. The source is a person aged 18 to 65 who received the Ad26.COV2.S COVID-19 vaccine or a placebo.

The chain combines TRBV9 with TRBJ2-7, with TRBD2 matching over 11 bases. Trimming took 4 bases from V and 3 from J; bases not matched to a gene: 3. The CDR3 contains 14 residues. CDR1 and CDR2 from the germline V gene are SGDLS and YYNGEE. This CDR3 reads CASSPSGGYYEQYF. CDR3 coding DNA: TGTGCCAGCAGCCCTAGCGGGGGGTACTACGAGCAGTACTTC.

The rearrangement joins TRBV30 to TRBJ2-2; TRBD2 matches at 7 bases. CDR3 length: 14 amino acids. CDR1 is GTSNPN and CDR2 is SVGIG in the germline V gene (reference sequence). J was trimmed by 6 bases and V by 3 bases; bases with no gene match: 7. The CDR3 bases are TGTGCCTGGAGAGCGGGATTAGGGGCCGGGGAGCTGTTTTTT. Protein sequence: CAWRAGLGAGELFF.

The CDR3 coding sequence is TGTGCCAGCAGCTCGTTGACAGGGTGGACTGAAGCTTTCTTT. It yields the protein CASSSLTGWTEAFF. The gene calls are TRBV7-2 and TRBJ1-1; 7 nucleotides align to TRBD1. Germline CDR1 and CDR2: SGHTA and FQGNSA. The CDR3 sequence is 14 residues long. V shed 4 bases, J shed 5 bases, and the junction held 7 bases outside the gene matches.

The J gene is TRBJ1-3, the V gene TRBV4-1, with 7 bases aligning to TRBD1. Losses at the gene ends were 6 bases for V and 0 bases for J; bases not matched to a gene: 11. CDR3 length: 17 amino acids. CDR1 and CDR2 (germline): MGHRA, YSYEKL. The CDR3 DNA is TGCGCCAGCAGTCCCTCGACAGGGTATACCTCTGGAAACACCATATATTTT. Translated, it gives CASSPSTGYTSGNTIYF.

Turning to this clone: The germline gene is not matched at one end of the junction; a read error may be the cause. V and J are TRBV28 and TRBJ2-1; tentatively, D is TRBD2 (6 bases). This CDR3 is built from 14 residues. CDR1 and CDR2 from the germline V gene are MDHEN and SYDVKM. As DNA, the CDR3 is TGTGCCAGCAGCCACCGGGCGGGGATGGGATCGGGGATCTTC. It codes for CASSHRAGMGSGIF.

The chain recombines TRBV24-1 with TRBJ2-3; 9 nucleotides align to TRBD1. Germline V lookup: CDR1 KGHDR, CDR2 SFDVKD. The CDR3 sequence is 13 residues long. V shed 8 bases and J 4 bases; nucleotides not matched to a gene: 3. The CDR3 spells CATKGQGSDTQYF. In nucleotides, the CDR3 is TGTGCCACCAAGGGACAGGGCTCAGATACGCAGTATTTT.

This chain uses TRBV5-1 with TRBJ2-2; the D is unclear. Trimming took off 0 bases at V and 4 bases at J, with 10 bases between the two ends. This CDR3 has 15 amino acids. CDR1 and CDR2 from the germline V gene are SGHRS and YFSETQ. The CDR3 nucleotides read TGCGCCAGCAGCTTGGGCGATCTGGGCACCGGGGAGCTGTTTTTT. This codes for CASSLGDLGTGELFF.

This chain links TRBV5-1 with TRBJ2-3; 7 positions match TRBD1. Germline V gene data show CDR1 as SGHRS and CDR2 as YFSETQ. The CDR3 is made up of 14 amino acids. The V segment lost 3 bases and the J segment 3 bases; nucleotides outside the gene matches: 4. The CDR3 nucleotides read TGCGCCAGCAGCTCAGGACAGGCTACAGATACGCAGTATTTT. It specifies CASSSGQATDTQYF.

This sequence joins TRBV27 and TRBJ2-2, with D unresolved. This CDR3 region has 13 residues. V was trimmed by 3 bases and J by 4 bases, leaving 6 bases between them. Germline CDR1 reads MNHEY; CDR2 reads SMNVEV (reference sequence). CDR3 in DNA: TGTGCCAGCAGTTTTATTCTCACCGGGGAGCTGTTTTTT. Its protein product is CASSFILTGELFF.

The chain recombines TRBV3-1 (or the pseudogene TRBV3-2) with TRBJ2-7, with 9 bases aligning to TRBD1. With V trimmed by 4 bases and J by 2 bases, 9 bases remained unmatched. Looked up from germline, CDR1 is LGHDT and CDR2 is YNNKEL (reference sequence). The CDR3 spans 16 residues. CDR3 in amino acids: CASSRTGTGRPYEQYF. CDR3 DNA: TGTGCCAGCAGCCGAACTGGGACAGGGAGGCCCTACGAGCAGTACTTC.

V usage is TRBV19 and J usage is TRBJ1-3, with D maybe TRBD1 (5 bases). Germline CDR1 LNHDA, CDR2 SQIVND (reference sequence). Deletions cut 6 bases from V and 7 bases from J, with 16 bases between. The CDR3 has 14 residues. The CDR3 spells CASSSQGRTNTIYF. The DNA for the CDR3 is TGTGCCAGTAGCAGCCAGGGCAGGACTAACACCATATATTTT.

This clone was detected only once. This rearrangement joins TRBV7-6 to TRBJ2-6; 8 bases fit TRBD1. Germline lookup yields CDR1 SGHVS and CDR2 FNYEAQ. This CDR3 has 15 amino acids. With 4 bases clipped from V and 2 bases from J, the junction kept 1 base outside the gene matches. This CDR3 reads CASSSQGAGANVLTF. CDR3 DNA sequence: TGTGCCAGCAGCTCACAGGGGGCTGGGGCCAACGTCCTGACTTTC.

J is TRBJ1-2 and V is TRBV25-1, with 7 positions matching TRBD1. The V gene end was trimmed by 6 bases and the J gene end by 1 base; junction bases not matched to a gene: 2. This CDR3 has 13 amino acids. In germline, CDR1 is MGHDK, CDR2 SYGVNS. The CDR3 sequence is CASRDRLNYGYTF. Written as DNA, the CDR3 is TGTGCCAGCAGGGACAGGCTTAACTATGGCTACACCTTC.

The chain couples TRBV28 to TRBJ1-1; D gene ambiguous. Germline V gene sequence: CDR1 MDHEN, CDR2 SYDVKM. Trimming cost V 2 bases and J 10 bases, with 8 bases left between them. This CDR3 is 11 amino acids long. The CDR3 sequence is CASSLIGRAFF. The CDR3 DNA reads TGTGCCAGCAGTTTAATCGGTCGAGCTTTCTTT.

The chain recombines TRBV4-3 with TRBJ2-7, with TRBD2 matching 11 bases. Losses at the gene ends were 3 bases for V and 4 bases for J; bases not matched to a gene: 11. Germline V gene sequence: CDR1 LGHNA, CDR2 YSLEER. This CDR3 region has 17 residues. CDR3 DNA: TGCGCCAGCAGCCAGCTCACTAGCGGGAGCTACGTATACGAGCAGTACTTC. It translates to CASSQLTSGSYVYEQYF.

This chain connects TRBV4-3 to TRBJ2-3; D unclear. Germline V gene data show CDR1 as LGHNA and CDR2 as YSLEER. The CDR3 is made up of 13 amino acids. V lost 1 base to trimming and J lost 4 bases, with 6 bases between them. The CDR3 DNA reads TGCGCCAGCAGCCAAGTATTATCAGATACGCAGTATTTT. Translating it yields CASSQVLSDTQYF.

This chain joins TRBV6-6 and TRBJ2-7; perhaps TRBD2 as D (5 bases). Trimming took 2 bases from V and 4 from J, leaving 12 bases between them. The CDR3 length is 14 residues. Germline assignment: CDR1 MNHNY and CDR2 SVGAGI (reference sequence). DNA of the CDR3: TGTGCCAGCAGTTACGGGGTAGCGCAGTACGAGCAGTACTTC. This sequence encodes CASSYGVAQYEQYF.

The chain employs TRBV2 and TRBJ1-1; D gene uncertain. The germline V gene encodes CDR1 SNHLY and CDR2 FYNNEI. The CDR3 consists of 10 residues. V shed 6 bases and J shed 4 bases, with 3 bases lying between them. DNA for the CDR3: TGTGCCAGCAGCACCACTGAAGCTTTCTTT. Translating it yields CASSTTEAFF.

The chain couples TRBV5-6 to TRBJ2-3; D unresolved. V lost 0 bases, J lost 2 bases, and 7 bases lay in between. The CDR3 runs 14 residues. Germline V gene sequence: CDR1 SGHDT, CDR2 YYEEEE. For the CDR3, the DNA is TGTGCCAGCAGCTTGGACTACCACACAGATACGCAGTATTTT. Residues: CASSLDYHTDTQYF.

This chain uses TRBV6-2 or TRBV6-3 with TRBJ2-5; maybe TRBD2 (5 bases). V lost 3 bases and J 13 bases, leaving 18 bases between the germline ends. This CDR3 has 13 residues. CDR1 is MNHEY, CDR2 SVGEGT, per germline. CDR3 sequence: CASSYRPEREPYF. In nucleotides, the CDR3 is TGTGCCAGCAGTTATAGACCCGAGAGGGAGCCGTACTTC.

The chain carries TRBV27 and TRBJ2-5; the D gene could be TRBD1 or TRBD2 (6 bases each). V was trimmed by 1 base and J by 1 base, leaving 7 bases between them. CDR3 length: 14 amino acids. Germline V gives CDR1 MNHEY, CDR2 SMNVEV (reference sequence). CDR3 residues: CASSLWGAQETQYF. The CDR3 DNA reads TGTGCCAGCAGTTTATGGGGGGCCCAAGAGACCCAGTACTTC.

This chain connects TRBV15 to TRBJ1-1; the D is unclear. Germline-derived CDR1 and CDR2 are LNHNV and YYDKDF (reference sequence). V was clipped by 2 bases and J by 1 base, with 14 bases between them. CDR3 length equals 16 residues. For the CDR3, the DNA is TGTGCCACCAGCAGACAGCCCCGGCTCGGGAACACTGAAGCTTTCTTT. This encodes CATSRQPRLGNTEAFF.

The J gene is TRBJ2-7, the V gene TRBV4-3; D might be TRBD1 or TRBD2, each matching 5 bases. The CDR3 spans 14 residues. Per the germline V gene, CDR1 is LGHNA and CDR2 is YSLEER. V was trimmed by 6 bases and J by 2 bases, leaving 14 bases between them. The CDR3 DNA reads as TGCGCCAGCAGTCGGGACCGGTTTACCTACGAGCAGTACTTC. Translated, it gives CASSRDRFTYEQYF.

This chain joins TRBV10-3 and TRBJ2-1; tentatively, D is TRBD2 (6 bases). Germline lookup yields CDR1 ENHRY and CDR2 SYGVKD. V gave up 6 bases and J gave up 9 bases, with 12 bases separating them. The CDR3 is made up of 12 amino acids. The CDR3 DNA reads TGTGCCATCAGGGAAGCTAGCGCTGAGCAGTTCTTC. It yields the protein CAIREASAEQFF.

V is TRBV3-1 (or the pseudogene TRBV3-2) and J is TRBJ2-1; D may be TRBD2 (6 bases). The CDR3 is made up of 18 amino acids. In germline, CDR1 is LGHDT, CDR2 YNNKEL (reference sequence). V shed 4 bases and J shed 2 bases, with 21 bases lying between them. This CDR3 reads CASSPSPVQRATYNEQFF. The CDR3 nucleotides are TGTGCCAGCAGCCCAAGTCCTGTACAGCGGGCCACCTACAATGAGCAGTTCTTC.